This T cell receptor (beta chain) was identified in a study of metastatic and nonmetastatic thyroid tumors. Study-wide background: Samples came from malignant and benign thyroid patients, and repertoires were compared across blood and tumor or nodule tissue.

The germline V gene encodes CDR1 ENHRY and CDR2 SYGVKD. The CDR3 contains 12 residues. Points from the study as a whole: Compared with benign nodules, malignant thyroid tumors were reported to have significantly higher TCR beta diversity in both blood and tumor.

The sample holds a few counts of this clone. Its antigen is currently unknown. At one of its ends the junction is not consistent with the germline gene, which may arise from a read error. Ahead of thyroid surgery, no patient had received treatment of any kind. TCRdb used MiXCR to call clones anew from the PCR reads. The sample holds 21,000 or so clones; roughly 13% are singletons and the top ten take around a quarter. The sample consisted of blood. This TCR derives from a female donor with papillary thyroid cancer or a benign thyroid nodule (not recorded which). Some clones in this sample may be carry-over from other donors' samples. This chain joins TRBV10-3 and TRBJ1-2, with D unclear. The CDR3 protein is CAMSQGKYGYTF. In nucleotides, the CDR3 is TGTGCCATGAGCCAAGGGAAATATGGCTACACGTTC.